This T cell receptor (beta chain) was observed in a study of beta chain features in type 1 diabetes. At the level of the study: Researchers looked at fewer than 110 million sorted cells across all samples. Notes on the study in general: Shorter TCRB CDR3s, moderately but significantly so, were found in Type 1 diabetes patients in all four CD4+ subsets.

Expressed TCRB transcripts were sequenced after all isolated RNA was converted to cDNA. Regulatory, naive and central memory T cell samples averaged roughly 3.5 million reads. Repertoires were generated with immunoSEQ multiplex PCR, while TCRdb's copy carries only in-frame clones and drops some. The profile shows a few hundred thousand clones, 9.6% of them singletons. This clone was counted a few times. Its antigen remains unidentified. There are 14 residues in the CDR3. From germline, CDR1 is LGHNA and CDR2 YSLEER. The V end was cut by 0 bases, the J end by 4 bases, with 9 bases between. This clonotype was obtained from a man aged 25-45 years with type 1 diabetes. The sequenced sample was central memory CD4+ T cells from blood. The chain joins TRBV4-3 to TRBJ2-5, with D unresolved. CDR3 coding DNA: TGCGCCAGCAGCCAAGACAAATTTATAGAGACCCAGTACTTC. Its translation is CASSQDKFIETQYF.